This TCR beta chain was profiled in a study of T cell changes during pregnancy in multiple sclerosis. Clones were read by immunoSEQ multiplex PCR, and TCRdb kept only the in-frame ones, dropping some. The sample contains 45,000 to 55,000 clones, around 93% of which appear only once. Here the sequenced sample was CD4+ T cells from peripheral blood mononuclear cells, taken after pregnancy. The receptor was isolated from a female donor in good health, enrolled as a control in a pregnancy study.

Written as DNA, the CDR3 is TGTGCCAGCAGCCCAGGGGGCTTGGCTAACTATGGCTACACCTTC. Its translation is CASSPGGLANYGYTF. The V gene is TRBV7-2, the J gene TRBJ1-2, with 8 bases that match TRBD1. The CDR3 length is 15 residues. Germline CDR1 SGHTA, CDR2 FQGNSA. The V segment lost 5 bases and the J segment 0 bases; nucleotides outside the gene matches: 5.